Here is one T cell receptor (beta chain) with its context. The antigen remains undetermined. Germline V gene lookup returns CDR1 SGHDT and CDR2 YYEEEE. This CDR3 has 13 residues. V lost 0 bases and J lost 7, with 10 bases in between. This specimen belongs to a study of blood T cells in healthy people across ages. Study-level information: About one barcoded beta molecule per two T cells was captured by template switching.

Alongside a J-beta primer mix, a sample-barcoded 5' primer served in a second PCR lasting roughly 7 to 11 cycles. TCRdb independently ran MiXCR on the 5' RACE reads; one entry per CDR3 protein. Counted here are approximately 800,000 distinct CDR3 sequences, approximately 53% occurring once; the ten biggest clones make up about two fifths. General study results and limits: Diversity of TCR beta correlated strongly with naive T cell percentage. In long-lived donors, naive CD4+ cell counts and diversity exceeded those of aged donors.

The study isolated at least 6.5 million PBMCs from each sample. The specimen was blood. This sequence originates from an elderly man in good health. This sequence joins TRBV5-6 and TRBJ2-5; D may be TRBD1 or TRBD2 (5 bases each). The DNA of the CDR3 is TGTGCCAGCAGCTTGGTGGGGGAAGCGACCCAGTACTTC. Translating gives CASSLVGEATQYF.